These 21 T cell receptor beta chains originate from one sample sequenced in a study of identical twins. TCRdb reprocessed the 5' RACE reads via MiXCR and lists one record per CDR3 protein. The table includes 700,000 or so distinct CDR3 sequences, approximately 9% detected once. These data also featured in a second study, about yellow fever vaccine responses in identical twins.

Sample: PBMCs. These TCRs come from a woman under 30 in good health.

The V call is TRBV6-5, the J call TRBJ2-7; a possible D gene is TRBD2 (7 bases). V lost 0 bases and J lost 4, with 22 bases in between. The CDR3 length is 18 residues. Germline V gene sequence: CDR1 MNHEY, CDR2 SVGAGI. DNA for the CDR3: TGTGCCAGCAGTTACTCCATTCCTCTAGCGGAGGGGGGTTACGAGCAGTACTTC. Protein sequence: CASSYSIPLAEGGYEQYF.

This clonotype was seen at least ten times. The rearrangement links TRBV25-1 to TRBJ1-4; D ambiguous. Germline assignment: CDR1 MGHDK and CDR2 SYGVNS. Trimming left V 4 bases short and J 7 bases short, with 4 bases between. The CDR3 sequence is 11 residues long. CDR3 in amino acids: CASSGVEKLFF. The CDR3 DNA reads TGTGCCAGCAGTGGGGTTGAAAAACTGTTTTTT.

This clonotype was detected a few times. The chain links TRBV20-1 to TRBJ2-5; D is unclear. CDR1 is DFQATT and CDR2 is SNEGSKA in the germline V gene (reference sequence). This CDR3 has 13 residues. The V and J ends lost 3 bases and 3 bases respectively, with 11 bases between them. CDR3 DNA: TGCAGTGCTAGTAGGGCCGAGAAAGAGACCCAGTACTTC. Translating it yields CSASRAEKETQYF.

The genes are TRBV19 and TRBJ2-1; 7 bases map to TRBD1. Germline loops: CDR1 LNHDA, CDR2 SQIVND (reference sequence). The CDR3 is 14 residues long. Trimming removed 6 bases from V and 6 bases from J; junction bases left unmatched: 8. CDR3 nucleotide sequence: TGTGCCAGTAGATTTGGGACAGCCACCAATGAGCAGTTCTTC. This codes for CASRFGTATNEQFF.

This clonotype was picked up a small number of times. V usage is TRBV10-3 and J usage is TRBJ2-3; no clear D. From germline, CDR1 is ENHRY and CDR2 SYGVKD. The V end was cut by 0 bases, the J end by 0 bases, with 10 bases between. This CDR3 comprises 16 residues. CDR3 residues: CAISESVLSSTDTQYF. CDR3 sequence (DNA): TGTGCCATCAGTGAGTCCGTCCTGTCTAGCACAGATACGCAGTATTTT.

This clonotype was seen many times. The chain has TRBV12-3 or TRBV12-4 and TRBJ2-3; no clear D. CDR3 length: 10 residues. V lost 3 bases, J lost 6 bases, and 1 base lay in between. DNA for the CDR3: TGTGCCAGCAGTTTTGATACGCAGTATTTT. It encodes CASSFDTQYF.

The sample holds a few counts of this clonotype. The CDR3: CASSFTDNQPQHF. CDR3 sequence (DNA): TGTGCCAGCAGTTTCACAGACAATCAGCCCCAGCATTTT. The chain recombines TRBV12-3 or TRBV12-4 with TRBJ1-5, with D unclear. This CDR3 contains 13 residues. The germline V and J ends were trimmed by 3 bases and 3 bases, with 6 bases remaining between them.

The chain combines TRBV20-1 with TRBJ2-7; 16 positions agree with TRBD2. The length of the CDR3 is 15 residues. Germline V lookup: CDR1 DFQATT, CDR2 SNEGSKA (reference sequence). J lost 2 bases, V lost 6 bases, and 4 bases had no gene match. The CDR3 loop reads CSAGTSGRAPYEQYF. CDR3 coding DNA: TGCAGTGCGGGGACTAGCGGGAGGGCCCCCTACGAGCAGTACTTC.

This chain uses TRBV7-2 with TRBJ1-1, with D perhaps TRBD1 (6 bases). V lost 1 base, J lost 6 bases, and 15 bases lay in between. Germline CDR1 SGHTA, CDR2 FQGNSA. The CDR3 length is 15 residues. CDR3 DNA sequence: TGTGCCAGCAGCTTAGGGCCAGGGGTTGTTCCTGAAGCTTTCTTT. This codes for CASSLGPGVVPEAFF.

CDR3: CSAADRGRFTEAFF. The CDR3 bases are TGCAGCGCCGCGGACAGGGGAAGATTCACTGAAGCTTTCTTT. This chain connects TRBV29-1 to TRBJ1-1; 9 bases map to TRBD1. The CDR3 is made up of 14 amino acids. Germline V lookup: CDR1 SQVTM, CDR2 ANQGSEA. V was pared by 7 bases and J by 4 bases, with 10 bases of the junction left unmatched.

Many counts were recorded for this clonotype. This sequence joins TRBV4-1 and TRBJ2-3; D is possibly TRBD2 (6 bases). The germline V and J ends were trimmed by 2 bases and 2 bases, with 11 bases remaining between them. Germline V gene lookup returns CDR1 MGHRA and CDR2 YSYEKL. The CDR3 contains 15 residues. In DNA, the CDR3 is TGCGCCAGCAGCCAACGGGAACTAGCCACAGATACGCAGTATTTT. It specifies CASSQRELATDTQYF.

The J gene is TRBJ1-1, the V gene TRBV7-2; D is ambiguous. In germline, CDR1 is SGHTA, CDR2 FQGNSA. CDR3 length: 13 amino acids. The V gene lost 1 base and the J gene lost 11 bases, with 14 bases spanning the gap. The CDR3 DNA reads TGTGCCAGCAGCTTAGGAGGGAAGTTTCGGGCTTTCTTT. This gives the protein CASSLGGKFRAFF.

The chain links TRBV24-1 to TRBJ2-3; tentatively, D is TRBD1 (5 bases). The V gene's germline CDR1 is KGHDR and CDR2 SFDVKD. The CDR3 totals 14 residues. V dropped 3 bases and J dropped 3 bases, with 9 bases sitting between them. CDR3 sequence: CATSDIGATDTQYF. The CDR3 DNA follows: TGTGCCACCAGTGATATAGGGGCTACAGATACGCAGTATTTT.

This clonotype occurred many times. The chain combines TRBV3-1 with TRBJ2-7, with unresolved D. This CDR3 has 13 amino acids. Germline CDR1 LGHDT, CDR2 YNNKEL (reference sequence). Trimming cost V 0 bases and J 2 bases, with 5 bases left between them. The DNA of the CDR3 is TGTGCCAGCAGCCAAGAGGCCCCCTACGAGCAGTACTTC. Its translation is CASSQEAPYEQYF.

In its sample, this clonotype was seen a few times. V gene TRBV7-9 combines with J gene TRBJ1-4; a possible D gene is TRBD1 (6 bases). CDR3 size: 15 residues. Per the germline V gene, CDR1 is SEHNR and CDR2 is FQNEAQ (reference sequence). Trimming shortened V by 0 bases and J by 5 bases, and 10 bases separated the two germline ends. Here the CDR3 DNA reads TGTGCCAGCAGCTTAGCAGGGGGTAGGAATGAAAAACTGTTTTTT. Translation gives CASSLAGGRNEKLFF.

This clonotype showed up many times. The chain combines TRBV12-3 or TRBV12-4 with TRBJ1-5; the match to TRBD1 covers 7 bases. The CDR3 sequence is 14 residues long. Trimming at V came to 3 bases and at J to 4 bases, leaving 3 bases not matched to a gene. This chain's CDR3 is CASSFRRGNQPQHF. The CDR3 nucleotides are TGTGCCAGCAGTTTTCGCAGGGGGAATCAGCCCCAGCATTTT.

The chain uses TRBV20-1 and TRBJ2-1; 9 nucleotides align to TRBD2. Germline trimming cut 2 bases from V and 5 bases from J; bases unmatched to any gene: 10. Germline lookup yields CDR1 DFQATT and CDR2 SNEGSKA (reference sequence). The length of the CDR3 is 16 residues. The CDR3: CSARSSGGLTHNEQFF. CDR3 DNA: TGCAGTGCTAGATCCAGCGGGGGGCTCACTCACAATGAGCAGTTCTTC.

The table lists this clonotype with a few counts. This chain joins TRBV4-2 and TRBJ2-3, with 7 nucleotides matching TRBD2. J lost 2 bases, V lost 1 base, and 3 bases had no gene match. Germline V CDR1 and CDR2: LGHNA, YNFKEQ. This CDR3 has 15 amino acids. The CDR3 coding sequence is TGTGCCAGCAGCCAAGGCGGACTAGACACAGATACGCAGTATTTT. It is translated as CASSQGGLDTDTQYF.

Only a few counts were recorded for this clonotype. The chain couples TRBV7-9 to TRBJ2-1; D is uncertain. V lost 4 bases and J 0 bases, leaving 13 bases between the germline ends. The CDR3 is made up of 16 amino acids. Germline-derived CDR1 and CDR2 are SEHNR and FQNEAQ (reference sequence). In DNA form, the CDR3 reads TGTGCCAGCAGCTCGTTTGTGGTGAGCTCCTACAATGAGCAGTTCTTC. Residues: CASSSFVVSSYNEQFF.

The chain has TRBV6-1 and TRBJ2-5, with 13 bases identical to TRBD2. This CDR3 is 15 amino acids long. The germline CDR1 and CDR2 sequences are MNHNS and SASEGT. Losses at the gene ends were 6 bases for V and 5 bases for J; bases not matched to a gene: 6. CDR3: CASRTSGRSEETQYF. In nucleotides, the CDR3 is TGTGCCAGCAGGACTAGCGGGAGGTCGGAGGAGACCCAGTACTTC.

The gene calls are TRBV28 and TRBJ1-2, with D perhaps matching TRBD1 (5 bases). V was shortened by 4 bases and J by 4 bases, with 19 bases between the two germline ends. The CDR3 consists of 16 residues. Germline V lookup: CDR1 MDHEN, CDR2 SYDVKM. CDR3 region: CASSSPRGRRGYGYTF. The CDR3 DNA sequence: TGTGCCAGCAGTTCCCCCCGGGGCCGACGCGGCTATGGCTACACCTTC.